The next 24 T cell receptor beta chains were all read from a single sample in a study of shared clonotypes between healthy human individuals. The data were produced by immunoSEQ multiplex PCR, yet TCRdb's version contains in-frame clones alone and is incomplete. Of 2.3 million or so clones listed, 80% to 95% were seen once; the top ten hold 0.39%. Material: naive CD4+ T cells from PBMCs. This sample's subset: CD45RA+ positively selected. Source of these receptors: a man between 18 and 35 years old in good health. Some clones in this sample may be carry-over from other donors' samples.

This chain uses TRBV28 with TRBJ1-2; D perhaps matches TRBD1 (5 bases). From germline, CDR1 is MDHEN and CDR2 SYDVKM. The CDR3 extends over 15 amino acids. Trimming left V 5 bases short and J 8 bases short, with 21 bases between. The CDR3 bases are TGTGCCAGCAGTGGTCCTTGGACACTTCTAAAAGGCTACACCTTC. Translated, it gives CASSGPWTLLKGYTF.

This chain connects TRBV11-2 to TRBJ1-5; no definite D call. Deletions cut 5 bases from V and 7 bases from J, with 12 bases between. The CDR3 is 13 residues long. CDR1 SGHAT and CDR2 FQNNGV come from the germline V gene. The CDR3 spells CASSLGLRQPQHF. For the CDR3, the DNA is TGTGCCAGCAGCCTAGGGCTCCGACAGCCCCAGCATTTT.

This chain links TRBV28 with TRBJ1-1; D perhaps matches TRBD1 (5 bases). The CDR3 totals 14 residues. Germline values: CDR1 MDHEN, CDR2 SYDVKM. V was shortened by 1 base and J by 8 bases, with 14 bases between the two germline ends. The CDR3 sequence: CASSLSGPGMEAFF. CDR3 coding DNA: TGTGCCAGCAGTTTATCAGGGCCGGGGATGGAAGCTTTCTTT.

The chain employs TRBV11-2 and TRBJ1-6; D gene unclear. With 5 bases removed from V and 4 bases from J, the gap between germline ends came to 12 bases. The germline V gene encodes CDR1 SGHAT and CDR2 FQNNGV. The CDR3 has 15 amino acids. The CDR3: CASSHLGNYNSPLHF. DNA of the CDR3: TGTGCCAGCAGCCACTTAGGAAATTATAATTCACCCCTCCACTTT.

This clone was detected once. The CDR3 is CASSPLGVAGALEQYF. The DNA of the CDR3 is TGTGCCAGCTCACCCCTGGGAGTAGCGGGAGCTTTAGAGCAGTACTTC. J is TRBJ2-7 and V is TRBV18; TRBD2 matches 9 bases. The CDR3 consists of 16 residues. The junction had 13 bases not matched to a gene; V was cut back by 3 bases and J by 7 bases. Germline CDR1 KGHSH, CDR2 LQKENI.

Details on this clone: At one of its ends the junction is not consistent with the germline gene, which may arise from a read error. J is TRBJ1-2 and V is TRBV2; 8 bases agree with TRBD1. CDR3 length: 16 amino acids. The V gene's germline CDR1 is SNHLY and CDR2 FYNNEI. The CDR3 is CASREGLAGGWGGYTF. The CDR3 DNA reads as TGTGCCAGCAGGGAAGGACTGGCAGGGGGCTGGGGTGGCTACACCTTC.

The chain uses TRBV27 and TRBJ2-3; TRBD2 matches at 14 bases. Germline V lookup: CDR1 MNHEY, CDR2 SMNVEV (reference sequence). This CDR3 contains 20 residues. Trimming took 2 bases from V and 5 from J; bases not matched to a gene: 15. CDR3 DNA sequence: TGTGCCAGCAGTTTAAAGGGACTAGCGGGAGTAAGATCGGTGAGAGATACGCAGTATTTT. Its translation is CASSLKGLAGVRSVRDTQYF.

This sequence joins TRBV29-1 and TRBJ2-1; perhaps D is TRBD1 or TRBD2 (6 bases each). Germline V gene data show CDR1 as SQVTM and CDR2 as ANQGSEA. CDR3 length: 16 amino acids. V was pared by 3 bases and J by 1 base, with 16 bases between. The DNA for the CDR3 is TGCAGCGTTGAGGGGGCTGCAGGGACTTCCTACAATGAGCAGTTCTTC. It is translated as CSVEGAAGTSYNEQFF.

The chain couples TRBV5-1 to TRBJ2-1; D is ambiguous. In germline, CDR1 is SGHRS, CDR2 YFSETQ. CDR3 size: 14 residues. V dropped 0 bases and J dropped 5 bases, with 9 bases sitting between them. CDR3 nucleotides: TGCGCCAGCAGCTTGGGACCGTTGGACAATGAGCAGTTCTTC. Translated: CASSLGPLDNEQFF. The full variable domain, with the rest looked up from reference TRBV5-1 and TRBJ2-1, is KAGVTQTPRYLIKTRGQQVTLSCSPISGHRSVSWYQQTPGQGLQFLFEYFSETQRNKGNFPGRFSGRQFSNSRSEMNVSTLELGDSALYLCASSLGPLDNEQFFGPGTRLTVL.

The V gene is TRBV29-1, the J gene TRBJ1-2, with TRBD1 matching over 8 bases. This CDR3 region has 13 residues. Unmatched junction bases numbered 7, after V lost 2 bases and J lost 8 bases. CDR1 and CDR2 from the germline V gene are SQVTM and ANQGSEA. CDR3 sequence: CSVERDRGGGYTF. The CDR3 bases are TGCAGCGTTGAACGCGACAGGGGAGGCGGCTACACCTTC.

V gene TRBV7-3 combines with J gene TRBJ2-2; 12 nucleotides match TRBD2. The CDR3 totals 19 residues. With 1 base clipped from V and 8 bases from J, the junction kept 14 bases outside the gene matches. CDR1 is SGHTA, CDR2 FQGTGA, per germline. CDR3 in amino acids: CASSLSIDRLAGVAGELFF. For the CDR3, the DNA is TGTGCCAGCAGCTTAAGTATCGACAGACTAGCGGGAGTCGCAGGGGAGCTGTTTTTT.

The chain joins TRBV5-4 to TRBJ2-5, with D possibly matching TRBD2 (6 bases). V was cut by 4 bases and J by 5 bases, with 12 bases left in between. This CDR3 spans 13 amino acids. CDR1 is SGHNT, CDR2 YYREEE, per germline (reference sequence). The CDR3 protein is CASSAREAETQYF. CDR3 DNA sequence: TGTGCCAGCAGCGCCAGGGAGGCGGAGACCCAGTACTTC.

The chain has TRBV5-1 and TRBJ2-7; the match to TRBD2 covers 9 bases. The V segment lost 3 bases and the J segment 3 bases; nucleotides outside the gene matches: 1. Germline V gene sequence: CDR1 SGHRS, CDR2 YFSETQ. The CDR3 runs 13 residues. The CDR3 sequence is CASSSSGIYEQYF. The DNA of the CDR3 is TGCGCCAGCAGCTCTAGCGGGATCTACGAGCAGTACTTC.

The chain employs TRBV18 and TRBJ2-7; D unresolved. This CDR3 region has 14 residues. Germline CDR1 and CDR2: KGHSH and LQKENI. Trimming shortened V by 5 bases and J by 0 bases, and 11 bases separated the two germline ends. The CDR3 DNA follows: TGTGCCAGCTCAGAATCAGGTTCCTCCTACGAGCAGTACTTC. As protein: CASSESGSSYEQYF.

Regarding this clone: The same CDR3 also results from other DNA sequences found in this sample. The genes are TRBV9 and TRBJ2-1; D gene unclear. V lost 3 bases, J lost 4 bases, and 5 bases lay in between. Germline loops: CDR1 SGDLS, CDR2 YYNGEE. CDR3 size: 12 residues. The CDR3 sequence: CASSASYNEQFF. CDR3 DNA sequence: TGTGCCAGCAGCGCGTCTTACAATGAGCAGTTCTTC.

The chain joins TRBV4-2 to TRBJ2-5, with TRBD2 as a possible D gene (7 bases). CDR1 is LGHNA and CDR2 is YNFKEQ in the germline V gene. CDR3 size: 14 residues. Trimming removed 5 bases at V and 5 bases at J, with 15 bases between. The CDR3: CASSSGEGGETQYF. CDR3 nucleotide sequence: TGTGCCAGCAGCTCAGGCGAGGGGGGGGAGACCCAGTACTTC.

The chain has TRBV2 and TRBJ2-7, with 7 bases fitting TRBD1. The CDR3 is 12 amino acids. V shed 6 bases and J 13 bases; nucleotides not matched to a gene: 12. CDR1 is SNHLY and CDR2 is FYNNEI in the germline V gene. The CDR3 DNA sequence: TGTGCCAGCAGGAACCGGGACAGAGCTTTTTACTTC. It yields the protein CASRNRDRAFYF.

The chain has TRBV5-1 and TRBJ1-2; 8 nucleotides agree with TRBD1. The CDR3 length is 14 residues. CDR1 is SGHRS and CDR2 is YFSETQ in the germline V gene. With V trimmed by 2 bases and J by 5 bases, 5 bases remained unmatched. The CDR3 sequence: CASSFRQGRYGYTF. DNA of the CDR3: TGCGCCAGCAGCTTCAGACAGGGGAGGTATGGCTACACCTTC.

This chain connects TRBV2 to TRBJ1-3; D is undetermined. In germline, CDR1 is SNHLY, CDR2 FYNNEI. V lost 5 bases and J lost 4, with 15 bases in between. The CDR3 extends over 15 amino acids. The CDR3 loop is CASSFFVGTGNTIYF. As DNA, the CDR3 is TGTGCCAGCAGTTTCTTCGTGGGTACCGGAAACACCATATATTTT.

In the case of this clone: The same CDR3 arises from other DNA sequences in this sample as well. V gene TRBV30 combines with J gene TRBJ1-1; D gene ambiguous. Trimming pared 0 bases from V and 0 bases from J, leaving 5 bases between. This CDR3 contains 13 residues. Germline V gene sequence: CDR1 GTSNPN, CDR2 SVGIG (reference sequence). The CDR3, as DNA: TGTGCCTGGAGTGTTTCGGTGAACACTGAAGCTTTCTTT. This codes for CAWSVSVNTEAFF.

Written as DNA, the CDR3 is TGTGCCGCCCTGGACAGATTGAACACTGAAGCTTTCTTT. Amino acids: CAALDRLNTEAFF. The chain has TRBV10-3 and TRBJ1-1; D is perhaps TRBD1 (6 bases). Germline CDR1 ENHRY, CDR2 SYGVKD. The CDR3 length is 13 residues. Trimming shortened V by 11 bases and J by 0 bases, and 13 bases separated the two germline ends.

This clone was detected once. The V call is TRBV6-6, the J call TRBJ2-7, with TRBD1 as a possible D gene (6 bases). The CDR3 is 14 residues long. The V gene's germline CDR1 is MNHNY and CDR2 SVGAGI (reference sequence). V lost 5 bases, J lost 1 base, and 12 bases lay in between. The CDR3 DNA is TGTGCCAGCAGTAGGAGGACAGTATCCTACGAGCAGTACTTC. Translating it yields CASSRRTVSYEQYF.

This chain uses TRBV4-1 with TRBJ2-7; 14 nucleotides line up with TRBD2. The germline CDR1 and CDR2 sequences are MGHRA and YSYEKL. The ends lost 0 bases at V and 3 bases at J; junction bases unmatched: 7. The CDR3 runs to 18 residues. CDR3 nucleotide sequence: TGCGCCAGCAGCCAAGATGGACTAGCGGGAGGTCCCCACTACGAGCAGTACTTC. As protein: CASSQDGLAGGPHYEQYF.

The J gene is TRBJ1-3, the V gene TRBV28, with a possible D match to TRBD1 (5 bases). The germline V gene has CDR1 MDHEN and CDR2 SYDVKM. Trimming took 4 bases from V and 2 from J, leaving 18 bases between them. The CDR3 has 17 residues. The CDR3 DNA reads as TGTGCCAGCAGTTCACTAAGGGGACTCACGACTGGAAACACCATATATTTT. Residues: CASSSLRGLTTGNTIYF.